These T cell receptor beta chains were read from a single sample in a study of CD8 T cells in ankylosing spondylitis. TCRdb reprocessed the 5' RACE reads with MiXCR, giving one entry per CDR3 protein. The sample has some 270,000 distinct CDR3 sequences, roughly 32% seen once. The sequencing input was blood, either unsorted or a sorted T cell fraction (not recorded which). Receptor source: a male donor with ankylosing spondylitis or in good health (not recorded which). CDR3s include the opening cysteine and the closing phenylalanine or tryptophan. D genes are given only for firm matches. Clone size is shown for a subset of rows, as once, few, many or a class of expanded clone.

j_gene	v_gene	d_gene	abundance	CDR3nt	CDR3aa
TRBJ2-7	TRBV20-1	TRBD1	many	TGCAGTGCTAGAGATCTGTCGGGGACAGGGGAATCCTACGAGCAGTACTTC	CSARDLSGTGESYEQYF
TRBJ2-1	TRBV20-1	TRBD2	.	TGCAGTGCTAGGACCCCTCGACTAGCCCCGAGGTACAATGAGCAGTTCTTC	CSARTPRLAPRYNEQFF
TRBJ2-3	TRBV20-1	.	.	TGCACTCTCGACAGTTCTAGCACAGATACGCAGTATTTT	CTLDSSSTDTQYF
TRBJ1-6	TRBV20-1	.	.	TGCAGTGGGTTTGAAGGGGGGTCCTATAATTCACCCCTCCACTTT	CSGFEGGSYNSPLHF
TRBJ2-1	TRBV10-3	.	.	TGTGCCATCAGTGAGGGACCGGGGGTGTACAATGAGCAGTTCTTC	CAISEGPGVYNEQFF
TRBJ1-5	TRBV20-1	.	few	TGCAGTGCTAGAGATAGCAAGGGGGGGAGCTGGAATCAGCCCCAGCATTTT	CSARDSKGGSWNQPQHF
TRBJ2-7	TRBV6-2/TRBV6-3	TRBD1	.	TGTGCCAGCAGAGACGGGACAGGGGGCAATTACGAGCAGTACTTC	CASRDGTGGNYEQYF
TRBJ1-6	TRBV27	.	few	TGTGCCAGCAGTTTGATCAGGGGTAATTCACCCCTCCACTTT	CASSLIRGNSPLHF
TRBJ2-7	TRBV6-5	TRBD1	.	TGTGCCAGCAGTTACACCGGGACAGGGAACGAGCAGTACTTC	CASSYTGTGNEQYF
TRBJ2-7	TRBV6-1	TRBD2	.	TGTGCCAGCACCTCAACTAGCGGGGGGGTTTACGAGCAGTACTTC	CASTSTSGGVYEQYF
TRBJ2-7	TRBV12-3/TRBV12-4	TRBD1	few	TGTGCCAGCAGTGGGACAGGCGAGGGCGAGCAGTACTTC	CASSGTGEGEQYF